The clone carrying this T cell receptor beta chain occurred many times. This record comes from a study of T-cell reconstitution after alpha-beta-depleted transplantation in children. A library of TCRbeta sequences, prepared with unique molecular identifiers, was generated. TCRdb reanalysed the PCR reads using MiXCR and keeps one entry per CDR3 protein. The profile shows 490,000 or so distinct CDR3 sequences, 9.5% to 15% of them singletons. The length of the CDR3 is 17 residues. The V and J ends lost 1 base and 0 bases respectively, with 16 bases between them. Germline lookup yields CDR1 LGHNA and CDR2 YSLEER.

The sequenced sample was PBMCs from the stem cell graft donor, obtained from the stem cell graft. This chain connects TRBV4-3 to TRBJ2-7, with D possibly matching TRBD1 (5 bases). This TCR was sampled from a human donor who donated a stem cell graft to a child with combined immunodeficiency. The CDR3 sequence is CASSQGQQTVSSYEQYF. CDR3 coding DNA: TGCGCCAGCAGCCAAGGTCAACAGACAGTAAGCTCCTACGAGCAGTACTTC.